The TCR beta chain described here comes from a study of T-cell memory formation after mild COVID-19. TCR alpha and TCR beta cDNA libraries with sample barcodes and UMIs came from 5'RACE using constant-segment primers. A single record per CDR3 protein comes from TCRdb applying MiXCR to the 5' RACE reads. Counted here are 450,000 to 700,000 distinct CDR3 sequences, about a sixth occurring once; the ten biggest clones make up about 12%. Study results and limitations: A second wave expanding day 15 to 37 was CD4+-biased; contracting clones were balanced.

Worth noting for this clonotype: Its antigen remains unidentified.

This TCR was recovered from an adult woman who had mild COVID-19 (a few samples of this study predate the infection). Cell type and time point are not known. Source material: PBMCs or a T cell subset sorted from them (not recorded which).

As DNA, the CDR3 is TGCAGCGTCCGACTAGCACGAGACACCGGGGAGCTGTTTTTT. Translating it yields CSVRLARDTGELFF. J is TRBJ2-2 and V is TRBV29-1; 7 bases fit TRBD2. Germline values: CDR1 SQVTM, CDR2 ANQGSEA. V trimming: 6 bases; J trimming: 3 bases; junction bases outside the gene matches: 7. The CDR3 runs 14 residues.